Listed below are T cell receptor beta chains from one sample, sequenced in a study of CD8 T cells in Susac syndrome. TCRdb re-called the immunoSEQ multiplex PCR reads with MiXCR, one entry per CDR3 protein. The table records about 190,000 distinct CDR3 sequences, nearly 97% of them present only once. The sample comprised CD4+ T cells from PBMCs. These receptors were obtained from a human donor with Susac syndrome. CDR3s include the opening cysteine and the closing phenylalanine or tryptophan. A D gene is named only where the DNA matches it firmly. Clone size appears in some rows only: once, few, many, or a class for an expanded clone.

CDR3aa: CAWSVATGLNEKLFF
CDR3nt: TGTGCCTGGAGTGTAGCGACAGGTCTTAATGAAAAACTGTTTTTT
v_gene: TRBV30
j_gene: TRBJ1-4
abundance: NA
d_gene: NA

CDR3aa: CATGTGANQPQHF
CDR3nt: TGTGCCACCGGGACAGGGGCCAATCAGCCCCAGCATTTT
v_gene: TRBV19
j_gene: TRBJ1-5
abundance: NA
d_gene: TRBD1

CDR3aa: CASSRSQETQYF
CDR3nt: TGTGCCAGTAGTCGGAGCCAAGAGACCCAGTACTTC
v_gene: TRBV19
j_gene: TRBJ2-5
abundance: few
d_gene: NA

CDR3aa: CASSFVGAEETQYF
CDR3nt: TGTGCCAGCAGTTTTGTGGGGGCCGAAGAGACCCAGTACTTC
v_gene: TRBV12-3/TRBV12-4
j_gene: TRBJ2-5
abundance: NA
d_gene: NA

CDR3aa: CASSFLSAGGRADTQYF
CDR3nt: TGTGCCAGCAGCTTCCTGTCAGCGGGGGGGCGGGCAGATACGCAGTATTTT
v_gene: TRBV7-2
j_gene: TRBJ2-3
abundance: NA
d_gene: TRBD2

CDR3aa: CASRPPNTEAFF
CDR3nt: TGTGCCAGCAGGCCCCCGAACACTGAAGCTTTCTTT
v_gene: TRBV28
j_gene: TRBJ1-1
abundance: NA
d_gene: NA

CDR3aa: CASSQNPSSSYNEQFF
CDR3nt: TGTGCCAGTAGTCAAAATCCGTCCTCCTCCTACAATGAGCAGTTCTTC
v_gene: TRBV19
j_gene: TRBJ2-1
abundance: NA
d_gene: NA

CDR3aa: CSTRTVNYGYTF
CDR3nt: TGCAGCACCCGGACCGTAAACTATGGCTACACCTTC
v_gene: TRBV29-1
j_gene: TRBJ1-2
abundance: few
d_gene: NA

CDR3aa: CASSQDGQGANTIYF
CDR3nt: TGCGCCAGCAGCCAAGATGGACAGGGGGCCAACACCATATATTTT
v_gene: TRBV4-1
j_gene: TRBJ1-3
abundance: once
d_gene: TRBD1

CDR3aa: CASSQGGYGYTF
CDR3nt: TGTGCCAGCAGCCAGGGCGGCTATGGCTACACCTTC
v_gene: TRBV5-4
j_gene: TRBJ1-2
abundance: NA
d_gene: NA

CDR3aa: CASSQDNSGGLSDTQYF
CDR3nt: TGCGCCAGCAGCCAAGATAATAGCGGGGGGCTCTCAGATACGCAGTATTTT
v_gene: TRBV4-3
j_gene: TRBJ2-3
abundance: NA
d_gene: TRBD2

CDR3aa: CASNYLGQGDKQYF
CDR3nt: TGTGCCAGCAATTACTTGGGACAGGGCGACAAGCAGTACTTC
v_gene: TRBV6-2/TRBV6-3
j_gene: TRBJ2-7
abundance: once
d_gene: TRBD1

CDR3aa: CASRPRDRKKETQYF
CDR3nt: TGTGCCAGCAGACCCCGGGACAGAAAAAAAGAGACCCAGTACTTC
v_gene: TRBV13
j_gene: TRBJ2-5
abundance: NA
d_gene: TRBD1

CDR3aa: CSVSLTGNSPLHF
CDR3nt: TGCAGCGTCTCCCTTACAGGGAATTCACCCCTCCACTTT
v_gene: TRBV29-1
j_gene: TRBJ1-6
abundance: NA
d_gene: NA

CDR3aa: CASSSSAGPTGPDTQYF
CDR3nt: TGTGCCAGCAGCTCCTCCGCGGGGCCTACCGGCCCAGATACGCAGTATTTT
v_gene: TRBV7-3
j_gene: TRBJ2-3
abundance: NA
d_gene: NA

CDR3aa: CAIHRGGNTGELFF
CDR3nt: TGTGCCATCCATCGAGGGGGGAACACCGGGGAGCTGTTTTTT
v_gene: TRBV10-3
j_gene: TRBJ2-2
abundance: NA
d_gene: NA

CDR3aa: CASSQAGNEQFF
CDR3nt: TGTGCCAGCAGTCAGGCAGGGAATGAGCAGTTCTTC
v_gene: TRBV5-4
j_gene: TRBJ2-1
abundance: NA
d_gene: NA

CDR3aa: CALRDRGEETQYF
CDR3nt: TGTGCCCTCCGGGACAGGGGCGAGGAGACCCAGTACTTC
v_gene: TRBV24-1
j_gene: TRBJ2-5
abundance: NA
d_gene: TRBD1

CDR3aa: CASSLTSGGAVSDTQYF
CDR3nt: TGTGCCAGCAGCTTGACGAGCGGGGGGGCGGTCTCGGATACGCAGTATTTT
v_gene: TRBV7-2
j_gene: TRBJ2-3
abundance: NA
d_gene: TRBD2

CDR3aa: CSVEWGFEQYF
CDR3nt: TGCAGCGTTGAATGGGGATTCGAGCAGTACTTC
v_gene: TRBV29-1
j_gene: TRBJ2-7
abundance: NA
d_gene: NA

CDR3aa: CASSLWGPGSVEQFF
CDR3nt: TGTGCCAGCAGCTTGTGGGGGCCGGGGTCCGTTGAGCAGTTCTTC
v_gene: TRBV5-4
j_gene: TRBJ2-1
abundance: NA
d_gene: NA

CDR3aa: CASSYGGEQPQHF
CDR3nt: TGCGCCAGCAGTTACGGGGGGGAGCAGCCCCAGCATTTT
v_gene: TRBV5-1
j_gene: TRBJ1-5
abundance: NA
d_gene: NA

CDR3aa: CASLLAGGYNEQFF
CDR3nt: TGTGCCAGCCTACTAGCGGGGGGTTACAATGAGCAGTTCTTC
v_gene: TRBV11-2
j_gene: TRBJ2-1
abundance: NA
d_gene: TRBD2

CDR3aa: CASSTIHSYNEQFF
CDR3nt: TGTGCCAGCAGCACCATCCATAGCTACAATGAGCAGTTCTTC
v_gene: TRBV3-1
j_gene: TRBJ2-1
abundance: NA
d_gene: NA

CDR3aa: CASSPSRSYEQYF
CDR3nt: TGTGCCAGCTCACCAAGCAGGTCCTACGAGCAGTACTTC
v_gene: TRBV18
j_gene: TRBJ2-7
abundance: once
d_gene: NA

CDR3aa: CSADGLAGGQETQYF
CDR3nt: TGCAGTGCTGACGGACTAGCGGGGGGACAAGAGACCCAGTACTTC
v_gene: TRBV20-1
j_gene: TRBJ2-5
abundance: NA
d_gene: TRBD2

CDR3aa: CASGRSSGANVLTF
CDR3nt: TGTGCCAGCGGGAGAAGCTCTGGGGCCAACGTCCTGACTTTC
v_gene: TRBV25-1
j_gene: TRBJ2-6
abundance: NA
d_gene: NA

CDR3aa: CASSMRDEQFF
CDR3nt: TGTGCCAGTAGTATGCGGGATGAGCAGTTCTTC
v_gene: TRBV19
j_gene: TRBJ2-1
abundance: NA
d_gene: NA

CDR3aa: CSARGTFLAGGTDTQYF
CDR3nt: TGCAGTGCTAGAGGAACCTTTCTAGCGGGGGGGACAGATACGCAGTATTTT
v_gene: TRBV20-1
j_gene: TRBJ2-3
abundance: NA
d_gene: TRBD2

CDR3aa: CASSSGTEWDIQYF
CDR3nt: TGTGCCAGCAGCTCCGGGACAGAATGGGACATTCAGTACTTC
v_gene: TRBV5-6
j_gene: TRBJ2-4
abundance: NA
d_gene: TRBD1

CDR3aa: CASSQDPRENTEAFF
CDR3nt: TGTGCCAGCAGCCAAGACCCCCGCGAGAACACTGAAGCTTTCTTT
v_gene: TRBV14
j_gene: TRBJ1-1
abundance: NA
d_gene: NA

CDR3aa: CASGPSGGVDTQYF
CDR3nt: TGCGCCAGCGGGCCGAGCGGGGGGGTCGATACGCAGTATTTT
v_gene: TRBV5-1
j_gene: TRBJ2-3
abundance: NA
d_gene: TRBD2

CDR3aa: CASTPAEGVDAEAFF
CDR3nt: TGTGCCAGCACCCCTGCGGAGGGGGTGGACGCTGAAGCTTTCTTT
v_gene: TRBV6-5
j_gene: TRBJ1-1
abundance: NA
d_gene: NA

CDR3aa: CASSRLTGGAAMDEQFF
CDR3nt: TGCGCCAGCAGCCGGCTTACCGGGGGGGCCGCAATGGATGAGCAGTTCTTC
v_gene: TRBV4-3
j_gene: TRBJ2-1
abundance: NA
d_gene: TRBD2

CDR3aa: CASGIAGDPGLAKNIQYF
CDR3nt: TGCGCCAGCGGTATAGCGGGGGACCCGGGACTAGCCAAAAACATTCAGTACTTC
v_gene: TRBV4-1
j_gene: TRBJ2-4
abundance: NA
d_gene: TRBD2

CDR3aa: CASSLGGVDSPLHF
CDR3nt: TGTGCCAGCAGCTTGGGAGGTGTCGATTCACCCCTCCACTTT
v_gene: TRBV11-3
j_gene: TRBJ1-6
abundance: NA
d_gene: NA

CDR3aa: CASSLAGLDTGELFF
CDR3nt: TGTGCCAGCAGCCTCGCGGGCCTTGACACCGGGGAGCTGTTTTTT
v_gene: TRBV14
j_gene: TRBJ2-2
abundance: NA
d_gene: NA

CDR3aa: CASSQGTGNQPQHF
CDR3nt: TGTGCCAGCAGCCAAGGGACGGGCAATCAGCCCCAGCATTTT
v_gene: TRBV4-2
j_gene: TRBJ1-5
abundance: NA
d_gene: NA

CDR3aa: CASSRIWTGDPNQPQHF
CDR3nt: TGCGCCAGCAGCCGAATTTGGACAGGGGACCCCAATCAGCCCCAGCATTTT
v_gene: TRBV4-1
j_gene: TRBJ1-5
abundance: NA
d_gene: TRBD1

CDR3aa: CSVFEYEQYF
CDR3nt: TGCAGCGTTTTTGAGTACGAGCAGTACTTC
v_gene: TRBV29-1
j_gene: TRBJ2-7
abundance: NA
d_gene: NA

CDR3aa: CSVERNGWGNTEAFF
CDR3nt: TGCAGCGTTGAACGGAACGGCTGGGGGAACACTGAAGCTTTCTTT
v_gene: TRBV29-1
j_gene: TRBJ1-1
abundance: NA
d_gene: NA

CDR3aa: CASPNQGVTTEAFF
CDR3nt: TGCGCCAGCCCGAATCAGGGGGTTACCACTGAAGCTTTCTTT
v_gene: TRBV23-1
j_gene: TRBJ1-1
abundance: NA
d_gene: TRBD1

CDR3aa: CAWSSTGNQPQHF
CDR3nt: TGTGCCTGGAGTTCGACAGGTAATCAGCCCCAGCATTTT
v_gene: TRBV30
j_gene: TRBJ1-5
abundance: NA
d_gene: NA

CDR3aa: CSVTGVLSGNTIYF
CDR3nt: TGCAGCGTCACCGGAGTACTCTCTGGAAACACCATATATTTT
v_gene: TRBV29-1
j_gene: TRBJ1-3
abundance: NA
d_gene: NA

CDR3aa: CASSVGGALMAFF
CDR3nt: TGTGCCAGCAGCGTGGGGGGGGCGCTTATGGCTTTCTTT
v_gene: TRBV5-4
j_gene: TRBJ1-1
abundance: NA
d_gene: NA

CDR3aa: CASSIEESPYAGEQFF
CDR3nt: TGTGCCAGTAGTATAGAGGAGAGTCCCTACGCTGGGGAGCAGTTCTTC
v_gene: TRBV19
j_gene: TRBJ2-1
abundance: NA
d_gene: NA

CDR3aa: CATIQQGDEQYF
CDR3nt: TGTGCCACCATCCAACAGGGGGACGAGCAGTACTTC
v_gene: TRBV24-1
j_gene: TRBJ2-7
abundance: NA
d_gene: TRBD1

CDR3aa: CASSQPNRDLVFYGYTF
CDR3nt: TGCGCCAGCAGCCAACCAAACCGGGACCTAGTATTTTATGGCTACACCTTC
v_gene: TRBV4-1
j_gene: TRBJ1-2
abundance: NA
d_gene: NA

CDR3aa: CSARDDTQTYEQYF
CDR3nt: TGCAGTGCTAGAGATGACACGCAGACCTACGAGCAGTACTTC
v_gene: TRBV20-1
j_gene: TRBJ2-7
abundance: NA
d_gene: NA

CDR3aa: CASKVPGDSGYTF
CDR3nt: TGCGCCAGCAAGGTCCCAGGGGATTCGGGCTACACCTTC
v_gene: TRBV5-1
j_gene: TRBJ1-2
abundance: once
d_gene: NA

CDR3aa: CASSQWGSEAFF
CDR3nt: TGTGCCAGCAGCCAATGGGGGAGTGAAGCTTTCTTT
v_gene: TRBV3-1
j_gene: TRBJ1-1
abundance: NA
d_gene: NA

CDR3aa: CASSLWGIDLSGANVLTF
CDR3nt: TGCGCCAGCAGCTTGTGGGGCATAGATCTCTCTGGGGCCAACGTCCTGACTTTC
v_gene: TRBV5-1
j_gene: TRBJ2-6
abundance: NA
d_gene: NA